This entry concerns a single T cell receptor beta chain. The antigen remains undetermined. This record comes from a study of T cells in Graves' hyperthyroidism and ophthalmopathy. In the study overall: Upon initial diagnosis and before any treatment, peripheral blood was collected.

Findings of the study overall: In blood, most of the thyroid clonotypes expanded above 0.001 were also present. Ophthalmopathy was model-predicted a median approximately 6.9 months pre-onset.

Amplification yielded TCR beta CDR3 regions, with RNA transcripts as the source. Initially, a first-round RT-PCR of the TCR CDR3 employed the HTBI primer set. TCRdb fed the multiplex PCR reads into MiXCR, producing one record per CDR3 protein. Among about 760,000 distinct CDR3 sequences listed, 35% were seen once. The CDR3 is 17 residues long. CDR1 is SGHTA and CDR2 is FQGNSA in the germline V gene. With 1 base clipped from V and 10 bases from J, the junction kept 15 bases outside the gene matches. This chain links TRBV7-2 with TRBJ1-5; 8 bases match TRBD1. The sequenced sample was blood. The source of this sequence is a woman in her thirties or forties with Graves' hyperthyroidism. The CDR3 region is CASSLDARRTGLNPQHF. DNA for the CDR3: TGTGCCAGCAGCTTAGACGCACGTCGGACAGGGCTAAATCCCCAGCATTTT.